Each of the 16 T cell receptor beta chains below was sequenced from the same sample in a study of CD8 T cells in ankylosing spondylitis. Study-level points and caveats: Several highly homologous variants made up a TCR beta motif that seemed to typify ankylosing spondylitis blood.

Each CDR3 protein gets one entry after TCRdb re-called the 5' RACE reads with MiXCR. The repertoire includes roughly 700,000 distinct CDR3 sequences, around 17% of them detected once, and around 19% sits in the top ten. These receptors' antigens are unknown. The sample comprised blood, either unsorted or a sorted T cell fraction (not recorded which). All receptors derive from a male donor with ankylosing spondylitis.

The rearrangement links TRBV15 to TRBJ2-5, with 11 bases matching TRBD1. After removal of 1 base from V and 3 bases from J, the junction contained 4 bases not matched to a gene. This CDR3 has 16 amino acids. Germline V gene lookup returns CDR1 LNHNV and CDR2 YYDKDF (reference sequence). The CDR3 loop is CATSRGGQGAKETQYF. In DNA form, the CDR3 reads TGTGCCACCAGCAGAGGTGGACAGGGGGCTAAAGAGACCCAGTACTTC. The full variable domain, completed using reference TRBV15 and TRBJ2-5, is DAMVIQNPRYQVTQFGKPVTLSCSQTLNHNVMYWYQQKSSQAPKLLFHYYDKDFNNEADTPDNFQSRRPNTSFCFLDIRSPGLGDTAMYLCATSRGGQGAKETQYFGPGTRLLVL.

V gene TRBV19 combines with J gene TRBJ2-5, with D perhaps matching TRBD1 (5 bases). Per the germline V gene, CDR1 is LNHDA and CDR2 is SQIVND (reference sequence). The V end lost 6 bases, the J end lost 0 bases, and 11 bases lay between the germline ends. The CDR3 contains 14 residues. In nucleotides, the CDR3 is TGTGCCAGTAGGAGCAGGGCGGACCAAGAGACCCAGTACTTC. It codes for CASRSRADQETQYF.

This rearrangement joins TRBV5-1 to TRBJ2-3, with 12 bases aligning to TRBD2. Looked up from germline, CDR1 is SGHRS and CDR2 is YFSETQ. CDR3 length: 17 amino acids. The V and J ends lost 2 bases and 0 bases, in that order; junction bases with no gene match: 4. The CDR3 coding sequence is TGCGCCAGCAGCTTCGGACTAGCGGGGACTAGCACAGATACGCAGTATTTT. Encoded protein: CASSFGLAGTSTDTQYF.

The chain recombines TRBV12-3 or TRBV12-4 with TRBJ2-1, with D perhaps matching TRBD2 (5 bases). This CDR3 contains 12 residues. Trimming cost V 6 bases and J 9 bases, with 12 bases left between them. The DNA for the CDR3 is TGTGCCAGCAGCCCCGGACTTATTGAGCAGTTCTTC. It translates to CASSPGLIEQFF.

This clonotype was observed a handful of times. This chain uses TRBV5-1 with TRBJ2-5; 10 bases align to TRBD2. The CDR3 has 16 amino acids. CDR1 and CDR2 (germline): SGHRS, YFSETQ. With V trimmed by 0 bases and J by 8 bases, 10 bases remained unmatched. CDR3 in amino acids: CASSLDTSGAGETQYF. For the CDR3, the DNA is TGCGCCAGCAGCTTGGATACTAGCGGGGCTGGGGAAACCCAGTACTTC.

Ten or more counts support this clonotype. This rearrangement joins TRBV4-1 to TRBJ1-5, with D possibly being TRBD1 (6 bases). This CDR3 comprises 16 residues. The germline V and J ends were trimmed by 0 bases and 5 bases, with 14 bases remaining between them. Per germline, CDR1 MGHRA and CDR2 YSYEKL. The CDR3 coding sequence is TGCGCCAGCAGCCAAGATTCAGGGGAGGATTATCAGCCCCAGCATTTT. It translates to CASSQDSGEDYQPQHF.

The sample holds a few counts of this clonotype. The chain links TRBV3-1 to TRBJ2-5; unclear D gene. The CDR3 loop spans 15 amino acids. Germline CDR1 LGHDT, CDR2 YNNKEL (reference sequence). Trimming stripped 4 bases from V and 1 base from J, with 13 bases between. DNA for the CDR3: TGTGCCAGCAGCCCGGCGCCACGAGGCCAAGAGACCCAGTACTTC. Residues: CASSPAPRGQETQYF.

The chain couples TRBV5-1 to TRBJ2-7; D may be TRBD2 (6 bases). CDR1 SGHRS and CDR2 YFSETQ come from the germline V gene. V gave up 2 bases and J gave up 0 bases, with 9 bases separating them. CDR3 length equals 14 residues. Here the CDR3 DNA reads TGCGCCAGCAGCTTTGAGGGAGGCTCCTACGAGCAGTACTTC. Amino acids: CASSFEGGSYEQYF.

This chain joins TRBV4-1 and TRBJ2-3; 7 bases agree with TRBD1. Looked up from germline, CDR1 is MGHRA and CDR2 is YSYEKL. J gave up 0 bases and V 4 bases, and 7 bases lay outside the gene matches. This CDR3 spans 16 amino acids. Written as DNA, the CDR3 is TGCGCCAGCAGCCCTGGGACAGTTTTTAGCACAGATACGCAGTATTTT. This translates into CASSPGTVFSTDTQYF.

This clonotype was seen more than once but under ten times. The chain has TRBV7-9 and TRBJ1-6; perhaps TRBD1 as D (6 bases). V lost 6 bases and J 10 bases, leaving 10 bases between the germline ends. This CDR3 contains 12 residues. The germline V gene encodes CDR1 SEHNR and CDR2 FQNEAQ (reference sequence). CDR3 region: CASSNQGSPLHF. CDR3 DNA sequence: TGTGCCAGCAGTAACCAGGGGTCACCCCTCCACTTT.

This chain joins TRBV3-1 and TRBJ2-1, with 10 nucleotides matching TRBD2. Unmatched junction bases numbered 5, after V lost 0 bases and J lost 6 bases. The CDR3 sequence is 16 residues long. Germline loops: CDR1 LGHDT, CDR2 YNNKEL (reference sequence). The CDR3 coding sequence is TGTGCCAGCAGCCAAGATACTAGCGGGGTGGGCAATGAGCAGTTCTTC. This encodes CASSQDTSGVGNEQFF.

The chain joins TRBV2 to TRBJ1-4; D perhaps matches TRBD1 (5 bases). Germline V CDR1 and CDR2: SNHLY, FYNNEI. The CDR3 spans 15 residues. Between the trimmed V and J ends, which lost 7 bases and 1 base, there was a span of 13 bases. For the CDR3, the DNA is TGTGCCAGCAAAATAGACAGTAGAACTAATGAAAAACTGTTTTTT. This translates into CASKIDSRTNEKLFF.

This clonotype came up a few times. V gene TRBV15 combines with J gene TRBJ2-7; D call uncertain. CDR1 and CDR2 (germline): LNHNV, YYDKDF (reference sequence). The CDR3 spans 13 residues. Trimming removed 1 base from V and 5 bases from J, with 9 bases in between. The CDR3 DNA is TGTGCCACCAGCAGAGGACGGGCGAACGAGCAGTACTTC. Translating it yields CATSRGRANEQYF.

This chain connects TRBV27 to TRBJ1-2; TRBD1 aligns across 7 bases. The V segment lost 2 bases and the J segment 4 bases; nucleotides outside the gene matches: 7. The CDR3 contains 15 residues. The germline V gene has CDR1 MNHEY and CDR2 SMNVEV (reference sequence). CDR3 DNA: TGTGCCAGCAGTTTACGTCAACCAGGGGGCTATGGCTACACCTTC. It translates to CASSLRQPGGYGYTF.

The gene calls are TRBV11-3 and TRBJ2-3; D is unresolved. The CDR3 totals 14 residues. Trimming removed 5 bases at V and 3 bases at J, with 12 bases between. CDR1 is SGHNT, CDR2 YENEEA, per germline. The CDR3 sequence: CASSLSSRTDTQYF. CDR3 coding DNA: TGTGCCAGCAGCCTATCTTCTAGGACAGATACGCAGTATTTT.

The CDR3 DNA sequence: TGTGCCACCAGCAGAGATCTTGAGTGGGAAAAACTGTTTTTT. This sequence encodes CATSRDLEWEKLFF. This chain joins TRBV15 and TRBJ1-4; no definite D call. Trimming took 0 bases from V and 8 from J, leaving 10 bases between them. CDR3 length: 14 amino acids. CDR1 is LNHNV and CDR2 is YYDKDF in the germline V gene (reference sequence).